This T cell receptor (beta chain) came from a study of regulatory T cells in long-lasting Graves disease. In germline, CDR1 is ENHRY, CDR2 SYGVKD. Trimming shortened V by 5 bases and J by 6 bases, and 19 bases separated the two germline ends. The CDR3 runs to 16 residues. The authors built TCR beta libraries using iRepertoire HTBI primers and Arm-PCR of CDR3 regions. One entry per CDR3 protein, called by TCRdb with MiXCR from the multiplex PCR reads. The sample lists under 500,000 distinct CDR3 sequences, about a fifth seen once, with roughly 20% in the top ten. Time point specified: persistent/refractory GD, antithyroid drugs over 5 years with positive TRAb. Extracted RNA from PBMCs served as the source of the TCR library.

This clonotype originated in a female donor with Graves disease. The source material was peripheral blood mononuclear cells (PBMCs), sampled when the disease was refractory, from a patient treated with antithyroid drugs. The V gene is TRBV10-3, the J gene TRBJ2-2, with D possibly matching TRBD1 (7 bases). CDR3 bases: TGTGCCATCAGTCGAACCGACAGGGCTAGCGCCGGGGAGCTGTTTTTT. Translated: CAISRTDRASAGELFF.